The 14 T cell receptor beta chains given below trace back to one sample, sequenced in a study of T cell responses to AZD1222 COVID-19 vaccine. TCRdb's copy holds only in-frame clones and misses some; the assay was immunoSEQ multiplex PCR. The sample gives 100,000 to 130,000 clones, about nine tenths of which show up once; 6.2% is in the top ten. The specimen comprised peripheral blood, sampled 28 days after the second AZD1222 dose. The receptor set was obtained from an adult who received the AZD1222 COVID-19 vaccine.

This clone was observed a few times. The chain uses TRBV11-2 and TRBJ1-2; 9 positions match TRBD1. Trimming took 4 bases from V and 4 from J; bases not matched to a gene: 13. Per the germline V gene, CDR1 is SGHAT and CDR2 is FQNNGV. The CDR3 spans 17 residues. The CDR3 bases are TGTGCCAGCAGCTCTTACTGGGCCGGACAGGGGATCTATGGCTACACCTTC. This gives the protein CASSSYWAGQGIYGYTF.

V is TRBV28 and J is TRBJ1-5; 7 positions agree with TRBD1. J gave up 6 bases and V 1 base, and 9 bases lay outside the gene matches. The CDR3 totals 16 residues. Germline V gene lookup returns CDR1 MDHEN and CDR2 SYDVKM. The CDR3 sequence is CASSLFPGRGSQPQHF. CDR3 DNA sequence: TGTGCCAGCAGTTTATTCCCCGGCAGGGGGAGTCAGCCCCAGCATTTT. Drawing the rest from reference TRBV28 and TRBJ1-5, the complete variable domain is DVKVTQSSRYLVKRTGEKVFLECVQDMDHENMFWYRQDPGLGLRLIYFSYDVKMKEKGDIPEGYSVSREKKERFSLILESASTNQTSMYLCASSLFPGRGSQPQHFGDGTRLSIL.

By proportion, this clone is medium-sized. This chain connects TRBV9 to TRBJ2-3; 8 positions agree with TRBD2. Germline loops: CDR1 SGDLS, CDR2 YYNGEE. Germline trimming cut 4 bases from V and 6 bases from J; bases unmatched to any gene: 7. This CDR3 has 14 residues. The CDR3 sequence is CASSLSGKEDTQYF. The CDR3 bases are TGTGCCAGCAGCCTTAGCGGGAAGGAGGATACGCAGTATTTT.

The J gene is TRBJ2-1, the V gene TRBV27, with 8 positions matching TRBD2. CDR1 MNHEY and CDR2 SMNVEV come from the germline V gene (reference sequence). The CDR3 consists of 18 residues. Losses at the gene ends were 8 bases for V and 7 bases for J; bases not matched to a gene: 22. The CDR3 DNA sequence: TGTGCCAGCGGCCCCCCTATGCGGGAGTTCCGGGGGGGGAATGAGCAGTTCTTC. It codes for CASGPPMREFRGGNEQFF.

The V and J genes are TRBV5-5 and TRBJ1-2; 7 bases fit TRBD1. The CDR3 spans 14 residues. The germline V gene has CDR1 SGHKS and CDR2 YYEKEE (reference sequence). Trimming removed 4 bases from V and 2 bases from J; junction bases left unmatched: 5. The CDR3 loop is CASSGGQANYGYTF. The CDR3 DNA is TGTGCCAGCAGCGGAGGACAGGCCAACTATGGCTACACCTTC.

This chain links TRBV18 with TRBJ2-5, with 10 nucleotides matching TRBD2. The germline gives CDR1 KGHSH, CDR2 LQKENI. CDR3 length: 16 residues. Trimming took 2 bases from V and 2 from J; bases not matched to a gene: 5. As DNA, the CDR3 is TGTGCCAGCTCACCATCCCTAGCGGGGGTACAAGAGACCCAGTACTTC. Translated, it gives CASSPSLAGVQETQYF.

The chain carries TRBV4-2 and TRBJ2-1; D may be TRBD2 (7 bases). Deletions cut 1 base from V and 7 bases from J, with 17 bases between. The V gene's germline CDR1 is LGHNA and CDR2 YNFKEQ. The CDR3 runs 16 residues. The CDR3 nucleotides read TGTGCCAGCAGCCAAGGGAGGGGGGGCATGGTGAATGAGCAGTTCTTC. This gives the protein CASSQGRGGMVNEQFF.

In its sample, this clone was seen once. The CDR3 region has the DNA TGTGCCAGCAGTTTATCCTTCGGTGGGTACAATCAGCCCCAGCATTTT. This gives the protein CASSLSFGGYNQPQHF. The chain uses TRBV27 and TRBJ1-5, with D uncertain. The V gene lost 0 bases and the J gene lost 3 bases, with 12 bases spanning the gap. Germline loops: CDR1 MNHEY, CDR2 SMNVEV (reference sequence). CDR3 length: 16 amino acids.

The J gene is TRBJ1-5, the V gene TRBV28, with 7 positions matching TRBD1. CDR1 and CDR2 from the germline V gene are MDHEN and SYDVKM. After removal of 7 bases from V and 4 bases from J, the junction contained 10 bases not matched to a gene. The CDR3 is 15 residues long. For the CDR3, the DNA is TGTGCCAGCACCCTGACAGGGTTGGGGAATCAGCCCCAGCATTTT. Its translation is CASTLTGLGNQPQHF.

V and J are TRBV3-1 (or the pseudogene TRBV3-2) and TRBJ2-7; D ambiguous. Germline CDR1 and CDR2: LGHDT and YNNKEL (reference sequence). The CDR3 runs 17 residues. V shed 0 bases and J shed 2 bases, with 17 bases lying between them. The CDR3 nucleotides are TGTGCCAGCAGCCAAGATCGATCAGAAACTCCCCCCTACGAGCAGTACTTC. Translation: CASSQDRSETPPYEQYF.

The rearrangement uses TRBV28 and TRBJ2-1; a weak D match, TRBD1 (6 bases). The germline gives CDR1 MDHEN, CDR2 SYDVKM. The CDR3 extends over 16 amino acids. The V gene lost 2 bases and the J gene lost 5 bases, with 16 bases spanning the gap. The CDR3 DNA follows: TGTGCCAGCAGTTTAAAGAGTCGGACAGTCGACAATGAGCAGTTCTTC. It encodes CASSLKSRTVDNEQFF.

The V and J genes are TRBV2 and TRBJ1-1; no firm D call. The V gene's germline CDR1 is SNHLY and CDR2 FYNNEI. The V gene lost 2 bases and the J gene lost 0 bases, with 1 base spanning the gap. The CDR3 covers 12 residues. The CDR3 DNA is TGTGCCAGCAGTGAACTGAACACTGAAGCTTTCTTT. Translating gives CASSELNTEAFF.

This chain joins TRBV12-3 or TRBV12-4 and TRBJ2-3; D is ambiguous. This CDR3 region has 13 residues. V lost 6 bases and J 0 bases, leaving 7 bases between the germline ends. CDR3 protein: CASSKASTDTQYF. The CDR3 DNA follows: TGTGCCAGCAGCAAAGCTAGCACAGATACGCAGTATTTT.

The V and J genes are TRBV23-1 and TRBJ2-5; 9 nucleotides align to TRBD1. TRBV23-1 is placed among ORFs of uncertain function. The V segment lost 7 bases and the J segment 3 bases; nucleotides outside the gene matches: 3. This CDR3 comprises 13 residues. CDR3 DNA sequence: TGCGCCAGCAAACAGGGGGCAGAAGAGACCCAGTACTTC. Its protein product is CASKQGAEETQYF.